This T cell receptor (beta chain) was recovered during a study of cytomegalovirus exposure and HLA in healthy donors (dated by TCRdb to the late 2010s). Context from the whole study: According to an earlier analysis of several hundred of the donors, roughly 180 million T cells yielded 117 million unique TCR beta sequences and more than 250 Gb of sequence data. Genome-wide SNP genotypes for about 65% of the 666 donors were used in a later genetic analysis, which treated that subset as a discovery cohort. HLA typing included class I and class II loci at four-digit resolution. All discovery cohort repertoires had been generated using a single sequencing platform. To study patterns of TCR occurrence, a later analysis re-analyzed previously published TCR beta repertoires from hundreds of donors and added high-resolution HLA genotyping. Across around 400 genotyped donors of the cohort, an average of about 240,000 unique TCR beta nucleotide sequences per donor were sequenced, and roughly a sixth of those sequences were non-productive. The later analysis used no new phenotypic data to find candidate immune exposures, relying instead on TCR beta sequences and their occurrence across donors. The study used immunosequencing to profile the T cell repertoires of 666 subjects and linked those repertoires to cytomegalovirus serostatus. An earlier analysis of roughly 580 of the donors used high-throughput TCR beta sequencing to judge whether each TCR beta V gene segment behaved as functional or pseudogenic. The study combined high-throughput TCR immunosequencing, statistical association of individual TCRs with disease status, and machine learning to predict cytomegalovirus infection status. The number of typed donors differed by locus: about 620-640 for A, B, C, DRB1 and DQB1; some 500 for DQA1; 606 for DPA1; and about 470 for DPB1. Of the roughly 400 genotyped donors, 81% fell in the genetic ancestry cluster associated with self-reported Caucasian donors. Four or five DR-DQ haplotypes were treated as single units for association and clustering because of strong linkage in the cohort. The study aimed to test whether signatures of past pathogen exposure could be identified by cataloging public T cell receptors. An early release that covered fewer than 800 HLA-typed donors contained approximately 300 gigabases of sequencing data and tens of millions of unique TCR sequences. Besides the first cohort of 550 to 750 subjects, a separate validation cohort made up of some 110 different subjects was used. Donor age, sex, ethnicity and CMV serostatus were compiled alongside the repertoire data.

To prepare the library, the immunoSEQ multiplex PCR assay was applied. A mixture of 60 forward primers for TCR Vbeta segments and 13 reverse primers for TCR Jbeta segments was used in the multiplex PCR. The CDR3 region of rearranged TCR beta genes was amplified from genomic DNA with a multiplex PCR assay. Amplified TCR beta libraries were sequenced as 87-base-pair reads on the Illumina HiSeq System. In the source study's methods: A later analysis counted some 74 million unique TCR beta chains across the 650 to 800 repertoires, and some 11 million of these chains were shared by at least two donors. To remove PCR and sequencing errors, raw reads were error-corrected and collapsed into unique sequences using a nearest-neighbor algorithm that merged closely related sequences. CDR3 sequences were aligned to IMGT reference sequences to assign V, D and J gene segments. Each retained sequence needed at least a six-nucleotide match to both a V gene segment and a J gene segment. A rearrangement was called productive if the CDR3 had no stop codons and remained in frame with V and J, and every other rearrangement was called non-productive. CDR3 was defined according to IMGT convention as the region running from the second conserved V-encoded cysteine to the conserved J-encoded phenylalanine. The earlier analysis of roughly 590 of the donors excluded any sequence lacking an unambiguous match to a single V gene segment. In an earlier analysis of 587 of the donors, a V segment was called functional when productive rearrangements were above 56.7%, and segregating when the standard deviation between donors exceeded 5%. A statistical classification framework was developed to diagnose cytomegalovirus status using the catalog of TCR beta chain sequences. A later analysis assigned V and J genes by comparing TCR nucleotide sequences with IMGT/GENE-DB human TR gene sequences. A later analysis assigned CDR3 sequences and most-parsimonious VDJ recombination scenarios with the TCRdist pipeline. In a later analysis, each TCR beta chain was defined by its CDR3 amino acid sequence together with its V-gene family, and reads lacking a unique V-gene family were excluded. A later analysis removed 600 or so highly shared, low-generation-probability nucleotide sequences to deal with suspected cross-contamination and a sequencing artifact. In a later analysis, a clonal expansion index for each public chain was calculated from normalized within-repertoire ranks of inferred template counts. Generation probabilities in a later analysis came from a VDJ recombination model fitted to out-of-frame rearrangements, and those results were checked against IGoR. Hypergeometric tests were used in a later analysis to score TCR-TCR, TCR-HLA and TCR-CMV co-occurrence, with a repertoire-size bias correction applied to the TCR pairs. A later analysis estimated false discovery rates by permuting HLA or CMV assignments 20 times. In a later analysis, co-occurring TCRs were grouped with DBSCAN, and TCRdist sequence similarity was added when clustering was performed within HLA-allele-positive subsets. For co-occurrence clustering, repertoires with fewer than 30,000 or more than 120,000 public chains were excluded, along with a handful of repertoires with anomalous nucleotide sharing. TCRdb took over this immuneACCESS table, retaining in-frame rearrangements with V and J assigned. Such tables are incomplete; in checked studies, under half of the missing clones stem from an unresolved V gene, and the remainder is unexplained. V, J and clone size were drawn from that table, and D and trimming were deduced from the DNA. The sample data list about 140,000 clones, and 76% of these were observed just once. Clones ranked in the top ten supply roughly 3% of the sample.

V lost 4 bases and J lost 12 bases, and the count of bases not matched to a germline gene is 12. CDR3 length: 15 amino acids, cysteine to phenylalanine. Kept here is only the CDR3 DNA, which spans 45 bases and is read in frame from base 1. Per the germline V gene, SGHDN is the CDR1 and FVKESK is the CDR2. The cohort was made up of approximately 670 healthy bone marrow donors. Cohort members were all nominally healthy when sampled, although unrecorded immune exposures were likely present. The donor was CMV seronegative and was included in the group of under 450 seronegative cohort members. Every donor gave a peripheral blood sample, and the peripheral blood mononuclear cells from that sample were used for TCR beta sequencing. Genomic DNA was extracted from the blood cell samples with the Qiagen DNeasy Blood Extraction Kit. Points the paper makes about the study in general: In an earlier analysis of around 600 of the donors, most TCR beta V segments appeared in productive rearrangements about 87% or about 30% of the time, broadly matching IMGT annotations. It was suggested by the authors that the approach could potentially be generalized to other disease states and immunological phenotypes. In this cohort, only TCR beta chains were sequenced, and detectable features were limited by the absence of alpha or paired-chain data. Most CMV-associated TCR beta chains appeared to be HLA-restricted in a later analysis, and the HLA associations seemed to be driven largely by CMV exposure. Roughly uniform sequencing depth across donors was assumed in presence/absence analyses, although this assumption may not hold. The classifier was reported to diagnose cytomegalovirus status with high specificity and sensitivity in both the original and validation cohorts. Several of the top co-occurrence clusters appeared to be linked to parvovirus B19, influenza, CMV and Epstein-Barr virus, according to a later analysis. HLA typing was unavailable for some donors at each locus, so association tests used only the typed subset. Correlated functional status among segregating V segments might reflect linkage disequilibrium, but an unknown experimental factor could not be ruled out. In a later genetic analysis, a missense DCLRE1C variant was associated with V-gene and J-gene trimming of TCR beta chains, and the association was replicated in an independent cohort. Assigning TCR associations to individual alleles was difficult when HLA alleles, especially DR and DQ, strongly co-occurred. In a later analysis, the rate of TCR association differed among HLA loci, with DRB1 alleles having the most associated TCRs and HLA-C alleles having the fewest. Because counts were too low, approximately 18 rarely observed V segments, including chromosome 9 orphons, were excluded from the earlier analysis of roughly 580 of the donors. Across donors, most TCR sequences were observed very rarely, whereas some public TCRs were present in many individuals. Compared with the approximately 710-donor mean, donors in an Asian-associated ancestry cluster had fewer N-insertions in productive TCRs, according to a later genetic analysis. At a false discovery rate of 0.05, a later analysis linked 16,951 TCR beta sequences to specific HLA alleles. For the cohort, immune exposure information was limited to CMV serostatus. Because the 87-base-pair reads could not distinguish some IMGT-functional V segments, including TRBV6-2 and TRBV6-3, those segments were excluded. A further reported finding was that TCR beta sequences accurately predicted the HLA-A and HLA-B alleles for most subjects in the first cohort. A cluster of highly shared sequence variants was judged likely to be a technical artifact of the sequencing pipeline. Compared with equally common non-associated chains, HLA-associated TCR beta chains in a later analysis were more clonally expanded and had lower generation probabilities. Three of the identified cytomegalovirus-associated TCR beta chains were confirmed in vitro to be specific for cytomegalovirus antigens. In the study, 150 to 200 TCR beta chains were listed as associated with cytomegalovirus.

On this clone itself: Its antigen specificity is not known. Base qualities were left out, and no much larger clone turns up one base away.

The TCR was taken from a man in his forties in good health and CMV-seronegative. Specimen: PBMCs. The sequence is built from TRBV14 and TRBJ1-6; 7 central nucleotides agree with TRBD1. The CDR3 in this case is CASSPVPGGYGPLHF. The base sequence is TGTGCCAGCAGCCCCGTTCCAGGGGGATATGGACCCCTCCACTTT. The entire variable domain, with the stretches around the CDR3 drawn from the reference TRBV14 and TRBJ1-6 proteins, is EAGVTQFPSHSVIEKGQTVTLRCDPISGHDNLYWYRRVMGKEIKFLLHFVKESKQDESGMPNNRFLAERTGGTYSTLKVQPAELEDSGVYFCASSPVPGGYGPLHFGNGTRLTVT.